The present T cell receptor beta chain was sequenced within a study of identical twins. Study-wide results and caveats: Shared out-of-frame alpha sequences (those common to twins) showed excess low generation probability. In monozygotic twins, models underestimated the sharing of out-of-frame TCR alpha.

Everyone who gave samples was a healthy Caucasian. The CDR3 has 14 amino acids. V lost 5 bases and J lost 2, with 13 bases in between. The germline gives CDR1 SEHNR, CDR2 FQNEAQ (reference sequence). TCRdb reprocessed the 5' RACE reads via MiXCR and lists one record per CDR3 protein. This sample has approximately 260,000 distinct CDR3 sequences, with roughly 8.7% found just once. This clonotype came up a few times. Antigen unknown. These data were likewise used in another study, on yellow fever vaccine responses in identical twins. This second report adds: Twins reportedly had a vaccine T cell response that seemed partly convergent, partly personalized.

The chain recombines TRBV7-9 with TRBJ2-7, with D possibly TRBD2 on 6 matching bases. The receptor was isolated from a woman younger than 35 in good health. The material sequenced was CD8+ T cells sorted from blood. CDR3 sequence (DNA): TGTGCCAGCAGCAGACTAGGGGCGACCTACGAGCAGTACTTC. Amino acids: CASSRLGATYEQYF.